The present T cell receptor beta chain was sequenced within a study of shared clonotypes between healthy human individuals. Study-level findings and limits: Enrolling few donors narrowed the genetic and exposure-history diversity that was represented. Sample collection involved blood only; tissue repertoires are likely different.

Here immunoSEQ multiplex PCR was the method, and the copy in TCRdb shows in-frame clones only, minus some. The table has 400,000 to 600,000 clones, about 80% seen once. The V segment lost 1 base and the J segment 7 bases; nucleotides outside the gene matches: 9. Germline V lookup: CDR1 LGHNA, CDR2 YNFKEQ. CDR3 length: 15 amino acids. Only Caucasian adults living in Nashville, Tennessee made up the donor group. Unsorted samples, those not sorted, used roughly 99 million PBMCs for genomic DNA. On this clone itself: Its antigen is not known.

This sequence was found in a woman aged 40 to 50 in good health. Some clones in this sample may be carry-over from other donors' samples. Material: PBMCs. V gene TRBV4-2 combines with J gene TRBJ2-7; 8 bases line up with TRBD2. The CDR3 spells CASSQVAQGGREQYF. In DNA form, the CDR3 reads TGTGCCAGCAGCCAAGTGGCGCAGGGCGGGAGGGAGCAGTACTTC.